The 28 T cell receptor beta chains below all came from one sample that was sequenced in a study of CD8 T cells in ankylosing spondylitis. Study-level points and caveats: The study identified a TCR beta motif of under 10 highly homologous variants that appeared characteristic of ankylosing spondylitis blood.

TCRdb used MiXCR to reprocess the 5' RACE reads, holding one entry per CDR3 protein. The sample has around 490,000 distinct CDR3 sequences; about 5% are singletons. Their specific antigens are unknown. The sample was blood, either unsorted or a sorted T cell fraction (not recorded which). The receptors come from a male donor with ankylosing spondylitis.

This clonotype has a count of ten or more. This chain joins TRBV7-2 and TRBJ2-2; D is ambiguous. The V end lost 3 bases, the J end lost 4 bases, and 6 bases lay between the germline ends. The CDR3 is 13 amino acids. Germline V CDR1 and CDR2: SGHTA, FQGNSA. The CDR3 bases are TGTGCCAGCAGCTTCCCGATCACCGGGGAGCTGTTTTTT. Translation: CASSFPITGELFF.

At least ten counts were recorded for this clonotype. The V call is TRBV20-1, the J call TRBJ2-1; 8 nucleotides line up with TRBD1. The CDR3 covers 12 residues. V dropped 8 bases and J dropped 8; count of bases not matched to a gene: 8. Germline lookup yields CDR1 DFQATT and CDR2 SNEGSKA (reference sequence). As DNA, the CDR3 is TGCAGTACCCAGGACAGGGCCCATGAGCAGTTCTTC. It translates to CSTQDRAHEQFF.

There are many counts of this clonotype. The chain carries TRBV7-2 and TRBJ2-7; D is possibly TRBD1 (5 bases). The CDR3 covers 14 residues. V was clipped by 1 base and J by 6 bases, with 13 bases between them. Germline CDR1 reads SGHTA; CDR2 reads FQGNSA. The CDR3 spells CASSLGTFNGEQYF. The CDR3 DNA is TGTGCCAGCAGCTTAGGGACATTCAATGGCGAGCAGTACTTC. The variable domain in full, completed from reference TRBV7-2 and TRBJ2-7, reads GAGVSQSPSNKVTEKGKDVELRCDPISGHTALYWYRQSLGQGLEFLIYFQGNSAPDKSGLPSDRFSAERTGGSVSTLTIQRTQQEDSAVYLCASSLGTFNGEQYFGPGTRLTVT.

The sample holds a few counts of this clonotype. This chain links TRBV28 with TRBJ1-1; D ambiguous. The V end was cut by 11 bases, the J end by 4 bases, with 17 bases between. CDR3 length equals 13 residues. The V gene's germline CDR1 is MDHEN and CDR2 SYDVKM. CDR3 nucleotide sequence: TGTGCCGCCAGCACGAAAGGAGGCACTGAAGCTTTCTTT. It specifies CAASTKGGTEAFF.

This clonotype appeared many times. The rearrangement joins TRBV5-1 to TRBJ1-1; 7 nucleotides align to TRBD1. V gave up 2 bases and J gave up 5 bases; unmatched junction bases: 3. The germline gives CDR1 SGHRS, CDR2 YFSETQ. The CDR3 is 13 residues long. The CDR3 sequence: CASSFSGQTEAFF. The CDR3 DNA follows: TGCGCCAGCAGCTTTTCGGGACAGACTGAAGCTTTCTTT.

This clonotype showed up many times. The junction shows a germline mismatch at one end, possibly a read error. This CDR3 reads CASSSQTGGYEQYF. In nucleotides, the CDR3 is TGCGCCAGCAGCTCCCAGACAGGGGGCTACGAGCAGTACTTC. The chain has TRBV7-2 and TRBJ2-7; 9 bases are a match to TRBD1. CDR3 length: 14 residues. Looked up from germline, CDR1 is SGHTA and CDR2 is FQGNSA.

The rearrangement uses TRBV7-2 and TRBJ2-3; 8 bases are shared with TRBD1. Germline loops: CDR1 SGHTA, CDR2 FQGNSA. With 5 bases clipped from V and 2 bases from J, the junction kept 6 bases outside the gene matches. The CDR3 extends over 15 amino acids. CDR3 loop: CASSRTGTDTDTQYF. Written as DNA, the CDR3 is TGTGCCAGCAGCCGGACAGGGACCGACACAGATACGCAGTATTTT. The full variable domain, completed using reference TRBV7-2 and TRBJ2-3, is GAGVSQSPSNKVTEKGKDVELRCDPISGHTALYWYRQSLGQGLEFLIYFQGNSAPDKSGLPSDRFSAERTGGSVSTLTIQRTQQEDSAVYLCASSRTGTDTDTQYFGPGTRLTVL.

This clonotype was seen ten or more times. One end of the junction fails to match germline, which may point to a read error. This rearrangement joins TRBV7-9 to TRBJ2-4; possibly TRBD1 for D (6 bases). This CDR3 is 12 amino acids long. The germline V gene encodes CDR1 SEHNR and CDR2 FQNEAQ (reference sequence). DNA of the CDR3: TGTGCCAGCAGCGGGGGCCTACAGGGTCTGAACTTC. Its protein is CASSGGLQGLNF.

This chain uses TRBV7-2 with TRBJ2-4; 7 bases line up with TRBD1. This CDR3 is 14 amino acids long. Germline trimming cut 5 bases from V and 8 bases from J; bases unmatched to any gene: 9. Germline V gene lookup returns CDR1 SGHTA and CDR2 FQGNSA. CDR3 amino acids: CASSVRDREYIQYF. The CDR3, as DNA: TGTGCCAGCAGCGTCCGGGACAGAGAGTACATTCAGTACTTC.

This clonotype was seen ten or more times. The J gene is TRBJ1-4, the V gene TRBV4-3; 7 positions agree with TRBD1. Trimming took 4 bases from V and 4 from J; bases not matched to a gene: 9. The CDR3 extends over 16 amino acids. Germline assignment: CDR1 LGHNA and CDR2 YSLEER. CDR3 sequence reads: CASSRLGGQNNEKLFF. In DNA, the CDR3 is TGCGCCAGCAGCCGGTTAGGGGGACAGAATAATGAAAAACTGTTTTTT.

This clonotype was observed at least ten times. The chain combines TRBV6-1 with TRBJ1-1; D remains unclear. The length of the CDR3 is 13 residues. Germline lookup yields CDR1 MNHNS and CDR2 SASEGT. Trimming shortened V by 5 bases and J by 1 base, and 8 bases separated the two germline ends. The CDR3 DNA sequence: TGTGCCAGCAGTCCCATGCCGAACACTGAAGCTTTCTTT. The encoded protein is CASSPMPNTEAFF.

This clonotype was seen at least ten times. This rearrangement joins TRBV12-3 or TRBV12-4 to TRBJ2-3, with D perhaps TRBD2 (6 bases). Trimming left V 5 bases short and J 5 bases short, with 14 bases between. The CDR3 has 14 residues. CDR3 loop: CASSPGLVGDTQYF. The CDR3 nucleotides are TGTGCCAGCAGTCCGGGACTGGTTGGAGATACGCAGTATTTT.

This clonotype showed up just a few times. This sequence joins TRBV7-8 and TRBJ2-2; 11 bases are a match to TRBD2. After removal of 5 bases from V and 7 bases from J, the junction contained 12 bases not matched to a gene. This CDR3 comprises 17 residues. CDR1 SGHVS and CDR2 FQNEAQ come from the germline V gene. CDR3 amino acids: CASSPVGTSGSYGELFF. CDR3 DNA sequence: TGTGCCAGCAGCCCCGTAGGGACTAGCGGATCTTACGGGGAGCTGTTTTTT.

This clonotype has a count of ten or more. This chain joins TRBV7-2 and TRBJ2-5, with D unresolved. The CDR3 runs to 14 residues. V lost 5 bases, J lost 4 bases, and 14 bases lay in between. Germline V CDR1 and CDR2: SGHTA, FQGNSA. The CDR3 region is CASSLPPARETQYF. The CDR3 coding sequence is TGTGCCAGCAGCCTACCCCCTGCGAGAGAGACCCAGTACTTC.

This clonotype was recorded at least ten times. The chain combines TRBV15 with TRBJ2-7; 7 bases fit TRBD2. This CDR3 contains 18 residues. After removal of 0 bases from V and 0 bases from J, the junction contained 11 bases not matched to a gene. Germline lookup yields CDR1 LNHNV and CDR2 YYDKDF (reference sequence). The CDR3 protein is CATSRDFLAESSSYEQYF. The CDR3 DNA follows: TGTGCCACCAGCAGAGATTTCCTAGCGGAGTCGAGCTCCTACGAGCAGTACTTC.

In this sample, this clonotype turned up many times. Here the CDR3 reads CASSQYRTGGTFGYTF. CDR3 sequence (DNA): TGTGCCAGCAGCCAATACCGGACAGGGGGGACGTTTGGCTACACCTTC. V usage is TRBV14 and J usage is TRBJ1-2; 10 positions match TRBD1. CDR1 is SGHDN and CDR2 is FVKESK in the germline V gene. With V trimmed by 2 bases and J by 7 bases, 10 bases remained unmatched. The CDR3 contains 16 residues.

This clonotype was seen many times. The CDR3 spells CASSPHGDTGELFF. CDR3 nucleotide sequence: TGCGCCAGCAGCCCGCATGGGGACACCGGGGAGCTGTTTTTT. This sequence joins TRBV4-3 and TRBJ2-2; D unresolved. This CDR3 has 14 amino acids. Germline V lookup: CDR1 LGHNA, CDR2 YSLEER. V gave up 4 bases and J gave up 3 bases, with 9 bases separating them.

This clonotype was observed at least ten times. The chain carries TRBV7-2 and TRBJ2-5; perhaps TRBD2 as D (6 bases). V was cut by 5 bases and J by 4 bases, with 14 bases left in between. Germline lookup yields CDR1 SGHTA and CDR2 FQGNSA. This CDR3 is 14 amino acids long. The CDR3 DNA sequence: TGTGCCAGCAGCCGAGGAGGGCGAGGAGAGACCCAGTACTTC. This encodes CASSRGGRGETQYF.

As regards this clonotype: A much larger clonotype is one base distant, so this may be a read error. The chain combines TRBV5-1 with TRBJ2-2; D ambiguous. Looked up from germline, CDR1 is SGHRS and CDR2 is YFSETQ. Trimming stripped 4 bases from V and 3 bases from J, with 10 bases between. The CDR3 has 14 residues. The CDR3 protein is CASSPVWDTGELFF. The CDR3 bases are TGCGCCAGCAGCCCCGTCTGGGACACCGGGGAGCTGTTTTTT.

This clonotype was found many times. The chain carries TRBV10-3 and TRBJ2-5; no firm D call. CDR3 length: 13 residues. V lost 5 bases and J 4 bases, leaving 11 bases between the germline ends. Germline V gene lookup returns CDR1 ENHRY and CDR2 SYGVKD. The CDR3 spells CAISQVAGETQYF. The CDR3 region has the DNA TGTGCCATCAGTCAAGTCGCCGGAGAGACCCAGTACTTC.

This clonotype was counted only a few times. This rearrangement joins TRBV12-3 or TRBV12-4 to TRBJ2-5, with 7 nucleotides matching TRBD1. V lost 6 bases to trimming and J lost 5 bases; unmatched junction nucleotides: 12. This CDR3 is built from 15 residues. CDR3: CASSPGDRVGETQYF. CDR3 sequence (DNA): TGTGCCAGCAGCCCCGGAGACAGGGTTGGGGAGACCCAGTACTTC.

This clonotype was seen many times. The J gene is TRBJ1-5, the V gene TRBV4-2; no clear D. CDR3 length: 15 amino acids. Trimming removed 0 bases at V and 1 base at J, with 7 bases between. CDR1 is LGHNA, CDR2 YNFKEQ, per germline. The CDR3, as DNA: TGTGCCAGCAGCCAAGAATCATCCAGCAATCAGCCCCAGCATTTT. This gives the protein CASSQESSSNQPQHF.

This clonotype has more than one count but fewer than ten. The chain links TRBV11-2 to TRBJ2-5, with 8 bases aligning to TRBD1. Germline CDR1 is SGHAT and CDR2 is FQNNGV. This CDR3 is 13 amino acids long. J was trimmed by 7 bases and V by 5 bases; bases with no gene match: 6. In nucleotides, the CDR3 is TGTGCCAGCAGCGCCTGGGACAGGCGGACCCAGTACTTC. Protein: CASSAWDRRTQYF. Full variable domain (rest looked up from reference TRBV11-2 and TRBJ2-5): EAGVAQSPRYKIIEKRQSVAFWCNPISGHATLYWYQQILGQGPKLLIQFQNNGVVDDSQLPKDRFSAERLKGVDSTLKIQPAKLEDSAVYLCASSAWDRRTQYFGPGTRLLVL.

This clonotype was seen at least ten times. The chain joins TRBV20-1 to TRBJ1-4, with 7 bases identical to TRBD1. With V trimmed by 5 bases and J by 2 bases, 5 bases remained unmatched. CDR3 length: 14 amino acids. From germline, CDR1 is DFQATT and CDR2 SNEGSKA (reference sequence). The CDR3 coding sequence is TGCAGTGCTCCGACCAGGGGGACTAATGAAAAACTGTTTTTT. This encodes CSAPTRGTNEKLFF.

This clonotype was counted many times. The chain combines TRBV10-3 with TRBJ1-2, with 9 bases lining up with TRBD1. Germline CDR1 reads ENHRY; CDR2 reads SYGVKD. The CDR3 consists of 14 residues. Germline trimming cut 6 bases from V and 8 bases from J; bases unmatched to any gene: 10. The CDR3 DNA sequence: TGTGCCATCAGGGGGACAGGGACTTCTCAAGGCTACACCTTC. Protein product: CAIRGTGTSQGYTF.

A note on this clonotype: A much larger clonotype is one base distant, so this may be a read error. V gene TRBV7-9 combines with J gene TRBJ2-5; D gene uncertain. Germline lookup yields CDR1 SEHNR and CDR2 FQNEAQ (reference sequence). The CDR3 covers 11 residues. The CDR3 protein is CAGSRHGSKDF. CDR3 in DNA: TGTGCCGGCAGCCGTCACGGTAGTAAGGACTTC.

This clonotype was found many times. The chain joins TRBV7-9 to TRBJ2-1; D is unresolved. CDR1 and CDR2 from the germline V gene are SEHNR and FQNEAQ (reference sequence). The CDR3 is made up of 14 amino acids. The V end lost 4 bases, the J end lost 7 bases, and 14 bases lay between the germline ends. The CDR3 reads CASSYKGERNEQFF. The CDR3 DNA is TGTGCCAGCAGCTATAAAGGCGAGAGAAATGAGCAGTTCTTC.

This clonotype has a count of ten or more. CDR3 region: CASSLTGNAGELFF. The CDR3 nucleotides read TGCGCCAGCAGCCTCACAGGGAATGCCGGGGAGCTGTTTTTT. V and J are TRBV5-1 and TRBJ2-2; tentatively, D is TRBD1 (6 bases). This CDR3 has 14 residues. V was trimmed by 4 bases and J by 6 bases, leaving 13 bases between them. Germline values: CDR1 SGHRS, CDR2 YFSETQ.